This TCR beta chain was documented in a study of shared clonotypes between healthy human individuals. Whole-study results and caveats: It was observed that around 5% of naive CD4 clonotypes were shared across a handful of donors.

TCRdb's copy holds only in-frame clones and misses some; the assay was immunoSEQ multiplex PCR. Of about 670,000 clones detected, approximately 75% appear once; the ten largest clones hold around 2%. A remark on this clone: What it binds is unknown.

The V and J ends lost 2 bases and 4 bases respectively, with 14 bases between them. Germline V gene sequence: CDR1 SEHNR, CDR2 FQNEAQ (reference sequence). CDR3 length equals 15 residues. This TCR was sampled from a woman between 25 and 40 years old in good health. Sequenced material: memory CD4+ T cells sorted from blood. Subset defined: CD45RA-negative fraction. V and J are TRBV7-9 and TRBJ2-5, with D hard to call. The CDR3: CASSLLARTRETQYF. The CDR3 nucleotides are TGTGCCAGCAGCTTATTAGCCCGGACGCGAGAGACCCAGTACTTC.